Listed below are T cell receptor beta chains from one sample, sequenced in a study of shared clonotypes between healthy human individuals. Measured with immunoSEQ multiplex PCR; TCRdb has only the in-frame clones, and not every one. This repertoire shows around 1,100,000 clones, around three quarters found once; its top ten account for roughly 0.82%. The sample consisted of memory CD4+ T cells from PBMCs. The receptors were gathered from a man between 18 and 29 years old in good health. Some clones in this sample may be carry-over from other donors' samples. The CDR3 runs from the conserved cysteine through the conserved F or W. The D gene is left open where the match is weak. Only part of the rows carry a size: once, few, many, or a class if the clone is expanded.

TRBJ1-5	NA	TRBV19	NA	CASSQFSGTLNQPQHF	TGTGCCAGTAGTCAGTTCTCCGGGACCCTAAATCAGCCCCAGCATTTT
TRBJ2-6	NA	TRBV19	NA	CASSPGSSGANVLTF	TGTGCCAGTAGTCCGGGGAGCTCTGGGGCCAACGTCCTGACTTTC
TRBJ2-7	NA	TRBV5-6	NA	CASSYWQVSEQYF	TGTGCCAGCAGTTATTGGCAGGTCTCCGAGCAGTACTTC
TRBJ2-5	TRBD2	TRBV2	few	CASPKMASGRFQETQYF	TGTGCCAGCCCGAAAATGGCTAGCGGGAGGTTCCAAGAGACCCAGTACTTC
TRBJ2-3	TRBD2	TRBV4-1	NA	CASSRLGLAGDRDTQYF	TGCGCCAGCAGCCGACTGGGACTAGCGGGAGACCGAGATACGCAGTATTTT
TRBJ2-5	NA	TRBV28	once	CASSLRVGGETQYF	TGTGCCAGCAGTTTACGGGTGGGAGGAGAGACCCAGTACTTC
TRBJ2-3	NA	TRBV5-1	NA	CASSLLASGTDTQYF	TGCGCCAGCAGCTTGTTGGCTAGCGGCACAGATACGCAGTATTTT
TRBJ2-3	TRBD2	TRBV7-3	NA	CASSWTSGNADTQYF	TGTGCCAGCAGCTGGACTAGCGGGAACGCAGATACGCAGTATTTT
TRBJ2-7	NA	TRBV6-6	NA	CASSLALGAYEQYF	TGTGCCAGCAGCTTGGCTCTGGGTGCCTACGAGCAGTACTTC
TRBJ2-7	TRBD1	TRBV11-2	NA	CASRTGLEQYF	TGTGCCAGCCGGACAGGGCTCGAGCAGTACTTC
TRBJ1-1	NA	TRBV18	NA	CASSSSSLNTEAFF	TGTGCCAGCTCATCGAGTAGTCTGAACACTGAAGCTTTCTTT
TRBJ2-7	TRBD1	TRBV7-2	NA	CASSQGQGPLEQYF	TGTGCCAGCAGCCAGGGACAGGGGCCTCTCGAGCAGTACTTC
TRBJ2-5	NA	TRBV11-1	NA	CASSLSPKETQYF	TGTGCCAGCAGCCTATCCCCTAAAGAGACCCAGTACTTC
TRBJ2-1	NA	TRBV7-9	NA	CASSLSVYNEQFF	TGTGCCAGCAGCTTGTCGGTCTACAATGAGCAGTTCTTC
TRBJ2-2	NA	TRBV18	few	CASSRFRDTANTGELFF	TGTGCCAGCTCGCGTTTCCGGGACACCGCGAACACCGGGGAGCTGTTTTTT
TRBJ1-1	NA	TRBV6-1	NA	CASMFAGVINTEAFF	TGTGCCAGCATGTTTGCAGGGGTCATCAACACTGAAGCTTTCTTT
TRBJ1-3	NA	TRBV18	few	CASSPRGRGNFGTIYF	TGTGCCAGCTCACCACGTGGAAGGGGGAATTTCGGCACCATATATTTT
TRBJ2-5	NA	TRBV28	few	CASSPLEGEETQYF	TGTGCCAGCAGTCCCTTGGAGGGGGAAGAGACCCAGTACTTC
TRBJ2-1	NA	TRBV7-9	NA	CASSLGQEEFF	TGTGCCAGCAGCTTAGGTCAGGAGGAGTTCTTC
TRBJ1-3	NA	TRBV28	NA	CASRETDASGNTIYF	TGTGCCAGCAGGGAGACAGACGCCTCTGGAAACACCATATATTTT
TRBJ2-1	NA	TRBV7-3	once	CASSFFPYSNEQFF	TGTGCCAGCAGCTTTTTTCCCTATAGCAATGAGCAGTTCTTC
TRBJ2-7	TRBD1	TRBV5-6	NA	CASSFLRGQGRRYEQYF	TGTGCCAGCAGCTTCCTAAGAGGACAGGGTAGACGGTACGAGCAGTACTTC
TRBJ1-4	NA	TRBV7-9	NA	CASTMPGHEKLFF	TGTGCCAGCACTATGCCCGGGCATGAAAAACTGTTTTTT
TRBJ1-1	NA	TRBV5-1	once	CASSLFRESTEAFF	TGCGCCAGCAGCTTGTTCCGGGAGAGCACTGAAGCTTTCTTT
TRBJ2-1	NA	TRBV1	once	CTSSQDPLAGGYEQFF	TGCACCAGCAGCCAAGACCCGCTAGCGGGAGGCTATGAGCAGTTCTTC
TRBJ1-1	TRBD1	TRBV27	few	CASSLTDRRNTEAFF	TGTGCCAGCAGTTTAACGGACAGGAGGAACACTGAAGCTTTCTTT